This T cell receptor beta chain was sequenced in a study of T cells and copy number aberrations in small-cell lung cancer. The study, taken as a whole, reports: The tissue was entirely formalin-fixed and paraffin-embedded, which is known to produce sequencing artifacts. A small sample size limited this study; results need validation. Adjacent lung showed higher T-cell richness and clonality than tumors; density difference nonsignificant.

About this clone: Its antigen is currently unknown.

Adjacent normal lung was taken at least 2 cm from tumor. Measured with immunoSEQ multiplex PCR; TCRdb has only the in-frame clones, and not every one. The data contain about 2,400 clones, 65% to 90% of them singletons. The sequenced sample was normal tissue next to the tumor. The source of this sequence is a woman between 50 and 59 years old with small cell lung cancer.

In DNA form, the CDR3 reads TGTGCCAGCAGCCCGGACAGGGGCAATACGCAGTATTTT. Residues: CASSPDRGNTQYF. This chain uses TRBV11-2 with TRBJ2-3; 9 positions match TRBD1. The CDR3 is 13 amino acids. Trimming cost V 5 bases and J 7 bases; bases outside gene matches: 4. CDR1 SGHAT and CDR2 FQNNGV come from the germline V gene.